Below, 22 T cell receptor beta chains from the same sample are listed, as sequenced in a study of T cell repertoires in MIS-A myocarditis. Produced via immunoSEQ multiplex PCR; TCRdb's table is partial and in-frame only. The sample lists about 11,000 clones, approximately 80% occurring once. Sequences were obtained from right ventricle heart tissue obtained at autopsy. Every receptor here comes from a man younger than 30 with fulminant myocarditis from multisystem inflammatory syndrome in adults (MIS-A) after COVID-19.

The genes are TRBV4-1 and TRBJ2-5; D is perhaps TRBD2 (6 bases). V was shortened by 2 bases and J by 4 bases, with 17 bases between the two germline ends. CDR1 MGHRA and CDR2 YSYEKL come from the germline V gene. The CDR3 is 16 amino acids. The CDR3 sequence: CASSQISRGTRETQYF. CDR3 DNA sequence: TGCGCCAGCAGCCAAATATCACGCGGGACCCGAGAGACCCAGTACTTC.

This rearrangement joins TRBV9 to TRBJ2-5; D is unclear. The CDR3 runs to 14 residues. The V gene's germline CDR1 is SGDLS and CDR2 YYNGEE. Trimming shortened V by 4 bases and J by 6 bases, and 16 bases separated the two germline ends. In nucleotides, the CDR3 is TGTGCCAGCAGCTTAAACCCTCTCGAGCAGACCCAGTACTTC. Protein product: CASSLNPLEQTQYF.

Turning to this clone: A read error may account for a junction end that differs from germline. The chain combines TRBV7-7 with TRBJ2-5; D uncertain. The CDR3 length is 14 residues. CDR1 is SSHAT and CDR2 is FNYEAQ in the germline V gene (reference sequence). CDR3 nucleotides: TGTGCTAGCAGCCCGACCGGGCTACAAGAGACCCAGTACTTC. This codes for CASSPTGLQETQYF.

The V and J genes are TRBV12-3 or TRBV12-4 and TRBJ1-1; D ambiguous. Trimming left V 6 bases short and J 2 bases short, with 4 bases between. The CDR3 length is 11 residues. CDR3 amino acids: CASRHNTEAFF. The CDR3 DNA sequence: TGTGCCAGCAGACACAACACTGAAGCTTTCTTT.

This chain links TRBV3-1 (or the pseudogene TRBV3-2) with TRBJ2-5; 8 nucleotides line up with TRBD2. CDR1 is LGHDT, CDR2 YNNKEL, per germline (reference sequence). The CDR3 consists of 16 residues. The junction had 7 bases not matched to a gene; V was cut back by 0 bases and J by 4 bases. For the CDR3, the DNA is TGTGCCAGCAGCCAAGATCTCGGGACTAGGGGAGAGACCCAGTACTTC. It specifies CASSQDLGTRGETQYF.

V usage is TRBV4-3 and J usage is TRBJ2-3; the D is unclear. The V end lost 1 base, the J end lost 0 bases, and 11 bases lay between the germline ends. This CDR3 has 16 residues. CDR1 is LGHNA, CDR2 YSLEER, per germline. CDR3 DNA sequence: TGCGCCAGCAGCCAAGGGGCATCCCCTAGCACAGATACGCAGTATTTT. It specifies CASSQGASPSTDTQYF.

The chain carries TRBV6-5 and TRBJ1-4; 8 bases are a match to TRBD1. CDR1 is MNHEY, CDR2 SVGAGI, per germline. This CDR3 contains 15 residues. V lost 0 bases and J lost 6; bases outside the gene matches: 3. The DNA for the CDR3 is TGTGCCAGCAGTTACTCACAGGGGGGGGATGAAAAACTGTTTTTT. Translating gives CASSYSQGGDEKLFF.

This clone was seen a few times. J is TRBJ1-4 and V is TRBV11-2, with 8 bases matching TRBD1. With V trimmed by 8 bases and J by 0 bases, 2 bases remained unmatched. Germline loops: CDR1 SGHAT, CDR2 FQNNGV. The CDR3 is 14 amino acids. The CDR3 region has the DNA TGTGCCAGCGGACAGGGAGCAACTAATGAAAAACTGTTTTTT. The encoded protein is CASGQGATNEKLFF.

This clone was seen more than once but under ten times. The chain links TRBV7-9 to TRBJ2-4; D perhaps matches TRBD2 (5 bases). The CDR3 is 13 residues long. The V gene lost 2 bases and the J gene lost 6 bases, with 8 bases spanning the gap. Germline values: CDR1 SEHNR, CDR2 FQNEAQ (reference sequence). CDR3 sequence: CASSLNEGNIQYF. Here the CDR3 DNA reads TGTGCCAGCAGCTTAAATGAGGGAAACATTCAGTACTTC.

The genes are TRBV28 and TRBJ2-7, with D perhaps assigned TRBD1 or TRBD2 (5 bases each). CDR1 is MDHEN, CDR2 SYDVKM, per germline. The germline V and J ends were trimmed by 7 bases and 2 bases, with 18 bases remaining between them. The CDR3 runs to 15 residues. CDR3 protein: CASTEGPDLTYEQYF. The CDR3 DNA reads TGTGCCAGCACCGAGGGGCCAGACCTTACCTACGAGCAGTACTTC.

The CDR3 loop reads CASSFVGGNTEAFF. CDR3 DNA: TGTGCCAGCAGCTTCGTCGGCGGGAACACTGAAGCTTTCTTT. The chain carries TRBV5-5 and TRBJ1-1; no reliable D call. V was clipped by 2 bases and J by 1 base, with 9 bases between them. There are 14 residues in the CDR3. In germline, CDR1 is SGHKS, CDR2 YYEKEE (reference sequence).

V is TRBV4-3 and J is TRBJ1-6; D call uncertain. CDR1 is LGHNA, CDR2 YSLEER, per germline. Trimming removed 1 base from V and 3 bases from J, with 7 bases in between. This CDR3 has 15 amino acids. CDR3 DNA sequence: TGCGCCAGCAGCCAAGGTCGAAGCTATAATTCACCCCTCCACTTT. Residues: CASSQGRSYNSPLHF.

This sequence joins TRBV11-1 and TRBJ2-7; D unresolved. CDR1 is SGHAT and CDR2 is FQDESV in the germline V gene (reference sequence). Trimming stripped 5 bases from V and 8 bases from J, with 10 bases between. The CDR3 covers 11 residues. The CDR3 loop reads CASSQINKQYF. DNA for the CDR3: TGTGCCAGCAGCCAAATAAATAAGCAGTACTTC.

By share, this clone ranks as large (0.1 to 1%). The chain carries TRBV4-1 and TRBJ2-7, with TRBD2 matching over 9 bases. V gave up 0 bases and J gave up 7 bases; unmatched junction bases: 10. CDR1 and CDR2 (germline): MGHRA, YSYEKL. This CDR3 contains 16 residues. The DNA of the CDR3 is TGCGCCAGCAGCCAAGATAGAGCGGGGGGACTAGGAGAGCAGTACTTC. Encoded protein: CASSQDRAGGLGEQYF.

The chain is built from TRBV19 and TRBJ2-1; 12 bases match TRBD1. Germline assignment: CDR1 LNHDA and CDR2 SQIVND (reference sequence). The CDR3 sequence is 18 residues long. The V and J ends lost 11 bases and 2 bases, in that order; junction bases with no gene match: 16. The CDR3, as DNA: TGTGCCCCCCCTCTGGGACAGGGGGCCCTACACGCCTACAATGAGCAGTTCTTC. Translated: CAPPLGQGALHAYNEQFF.

The CDR3 loop is CASSQELWREAPYVVGELFF. The DNA of the CDR3 is TGTGCCAGCAGCCAAGAGTTGTGGCGGGAGGCGCCTTATGTTGTCGGGGAGCTGTTTTTT. This chain uses TRBV14 with TRBJ2-2, with 8 bases aligning to TRBD2. The CDR3 consists of 20 residues. With V trimmed by 0 bases and J by 7 bases, 19 bases remained unmatched. The germline CDR1 and CDR2 sequences are SGHDN and FVKESK.

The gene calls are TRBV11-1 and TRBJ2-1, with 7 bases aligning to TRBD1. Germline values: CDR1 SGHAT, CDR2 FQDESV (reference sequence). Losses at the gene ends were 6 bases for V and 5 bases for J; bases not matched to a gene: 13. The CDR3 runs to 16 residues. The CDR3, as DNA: TGTGCCAGCAGTCAGAGGACAGGTTTCCGTAACAATGAGCAGTTCTTC. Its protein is CASSQRTGFRNNEQFF. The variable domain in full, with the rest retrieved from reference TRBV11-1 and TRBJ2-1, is EAEVAQSPRYKITEKSQAVAFWCDPISGHATLYWYRQILGQGPELLVQFQDESVVDDSQLPKDRFSAERLKGVDSTLKIQPAELGDSAMYLCASSQRTGFRNNEQFFGPGTRLTVL.

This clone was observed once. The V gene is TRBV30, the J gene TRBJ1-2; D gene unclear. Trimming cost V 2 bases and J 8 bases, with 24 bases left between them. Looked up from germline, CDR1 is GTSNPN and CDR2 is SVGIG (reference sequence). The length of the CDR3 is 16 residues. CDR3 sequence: CAWSPGRVTSYVGYTF. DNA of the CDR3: TGTGCCTGGAGTCCGGGAAGGGTGACATCCTACGTAGGCTACACCTTC.

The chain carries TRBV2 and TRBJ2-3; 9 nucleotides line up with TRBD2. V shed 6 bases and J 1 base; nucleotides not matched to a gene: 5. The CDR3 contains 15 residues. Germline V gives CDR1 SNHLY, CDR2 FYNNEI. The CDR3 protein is CASSVRGRGTDTQYF. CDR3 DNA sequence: TGTGCCAGCAGCGTACGCGGGAGGGGCACAGATACGCAGTATTTT.

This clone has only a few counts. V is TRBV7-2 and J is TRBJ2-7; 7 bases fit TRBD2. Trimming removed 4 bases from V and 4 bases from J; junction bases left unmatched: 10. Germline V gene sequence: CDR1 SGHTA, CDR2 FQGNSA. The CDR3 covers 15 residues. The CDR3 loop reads CASSYSSGDRYEQYF. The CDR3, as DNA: TGTGCCAGCAGCTACTCCAGCGGGGACCGATACGAGCAGTACTTC.

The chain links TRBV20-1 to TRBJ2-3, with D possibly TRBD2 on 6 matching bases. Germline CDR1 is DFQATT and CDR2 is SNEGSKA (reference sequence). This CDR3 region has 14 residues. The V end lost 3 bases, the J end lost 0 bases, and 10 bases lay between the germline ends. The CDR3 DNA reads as TGCAGTGCTAGTGGGGCGGGGAGCACAGATACGCAGTATTTT. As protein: CSASGAGSTDTQYF.

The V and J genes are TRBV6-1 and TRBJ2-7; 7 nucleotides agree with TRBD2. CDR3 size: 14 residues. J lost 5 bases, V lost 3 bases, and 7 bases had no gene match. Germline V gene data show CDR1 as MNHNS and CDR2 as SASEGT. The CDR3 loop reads CASSEGGNLNEQYF. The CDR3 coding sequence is TGTGCCAGCAGTGAGGGGGGGAACCTAAACGAGCAGTACTTC.